The present T cell receptor beta chain was sequenced within a study of shared clonotypes between healthy human individuals. Here immunoSEQ multiplex PCR was the method, and the copy in TCRdb shows in-frame clones only, minus some. This sample yields roughly 700,000 clones, of which roughly 70% are seen a single time; over 1.5% belongs to the top ten. V was clipped by 0 bases and J by 4 bases, with 13 bases between them. This CDR3 has 15 residues. Germline V lookup: CDR1 MNHEY, CDR2 SVGAGI. The V and J genes are TRBV6-5 and TRBJ2-7; no reliable D call. Sequenced: memory CD4+ T cells sorted from blood. Subset described: CD45RA-negative fraction. The sequence was collected from a young woman in good health. The CDR3 DNA sequence: TGTGCCAGCAGTTACTCGAGTTTCCAGGAGTACGAGCAGTACTTC. Protein: CASSYSSFQEYEQYF.